The clone carrying this T cell receptor beta chain was seen repeatedly, ten times or more. Libraries were prepared by immunoSEQ multiplex PCR; TCRdb keeps only in-frame clonotypes and omits some of them. The sample includes some 300,000 clones, about nine tenths of them seen just once. V gave up 0 bases and J gave up 7 bases, with 20 bases separating them. CDR1 is MGHRA and CDR2 is YSYEKL in the germline V gene. The CDR3 runs to 17 residues. The entry originates in a study of blood T cell repertoires in COVID-19. The origin of this receptor is a woman in her twenties or thirties who had recovered from COVID-19. Sequencing was carried out using peripheral blood. The V and J genes are TRBV4-1 and TRBJ2-3, with D maybe TRBD2 (5 bases). The CDR3 region is CASSQDSPGRRSNTQYF. The CDR3 nucleotides are TGCGCCAGCAGCCAAGATTCACCGGGCCGGAGGTCTAATACGCAGTATTTT.